Listed below are T cell receptor beta chains from one sample, sequenced in a study of T cell responses to AZD1222 COVID-19 vaccine. Libraries were prepared by immunoSEQ multiplex PCR; TCRdb keeps only in-frame clonotypes and omits some of them. The table records fewer than 110,000 clones, about 86% of them present only once. The specimen was peripheral blood, collected on day 0 of AZD1222 vaccination. These receptor sequences come from an adult in good health. Each CDR3 is given with its conserved first and last residue. A D gene is named only where the DNA matches it firmly. Some rows have no size entry. The others give once, few or many, or a class for an expanded clone.

TRBV11-2	14	.	TRBJ1-2	once	TGTGCCAGCAGCTTAGATGTAGGGAGCTATGGCTACACCTTC	CASSLDVGSYGYTF
TRBV4-3	14	.	TRBJ2-1	.	TGCGCCAGCAGCCAAGATCGAGGCTTCGATGAGCAGTTCTTC	CASSQDRGFDEQFF
TRBV4-3	14	.	TRBJ1-1	.	TGCGCCAGCAGCCAAACAGGGATGAACACTGAAGCTTTCTTT	CASSQTGMNTEAFF
TRBV2	12	.	TRBJ2-7	.	TGTGCCAGCAGTAGAGACTCCTACGAGCAGTACTTC	CASSRDSYEQYF
TRBV7-3	16	TRBD1	TRBJ2-2	.	TGTGCCAGCAGAAACCCGGGACAGGGGAACACCGGGGAGCTGTTTTTT	CASRNPGQGNTGELFF
TRBV12-3/TRBV12-4	13	.	TRBJ1-6	few	TGTGCCAGCAGTACAAGATTAATTTCACCCCTCCACTTT	CASSTRLISPLHF
TRBV13	15	TRBD2	TRBJ2-7	.	TGTGCCAGCAGCCACTCCGGGACTAGCGGGAGTGAGCAGTACTTC	CASSHSGTSGSEQYF
TRBV6-4	13	.	TRBJ2-3	.	TGTGCCAGCAGTGAGGGCCCCACAGATACGCAGTATTTT	CASSEGPTDTQYF
TRBV7-2	14	TRBD1	TRBJ2-7	.	TGTGCCAGCAGCCTACGGGACAGTAACTACGAGCAGTACTTC	CASSLRDSNYEQYF
TRBV25-1	13	.	TRBJ1-5	few	TGTGCCAGCAGGGGGACACCCGATCAGCCCCAGCATTTT	CASRGTPDQPQHF
TRBV4-1	16	.	TRBJ1-4	.	TGCGCCAGCAGCCAACTATTCGGGGGAACTAATGAAAAACTGTTTTTT	CASSQLFGGTNEKLFF
TRBV15	15	.	TRBJ2-3	.	TGTGCCACCAGCAGAGGACAGGCGGGCACAGATACGCAGTATTTT	CATSRGQAGTDTQYF